Each of the 4 T cell receptor beta chains below was sequenced from the same sample in a study of blood T cell repertoires in COVID-19. Sequencing was performed with immunoSEQ multiplex PCR; in TCRdb, only in-frame clones are kept and a portion is missing. The sample records around 300,000 clones, over 70% being singletons. Sequenced material: peripheral blood. Receptor source: a man aged 25 to 40 with active or convalescent COVID-19.

The chain employs TRBV2 and TRBJ2-7; 8 bases match TRBD2. The germline V gene encodes CDR1 SNHLY and CDR2 FYNNEI. V shed 3 bases, J shed 4 bases, and the junction held 8 bases outside the gene matches. This CDR3 region has 15 residues. This chain's CDR3 is CASSESAGGPYEQYF. The DNA for the CDR3 is TGTGCCAGCAGTGAGTCGGCGGGGGGCCCATACGAGCAGTACTTC.

The V and J genes are TRBV7-2 and TRBJ2-7; 9 nucleotides match TRBD2. The CDR3 sequence is 16 residues long. V lost 5 bases and J lost 3; bases outside the gene matches: 11. The germline gives CDR1 SGHTA, CDR2 FQGNSA. The CDR3 sequence: CASSPQSLAGFYEQYF. The CDR3 DNA reads as TGTGCCAGCAGCCCACAGAGCCTAGCGGGGTTCTACGAGCAGTACTTC.

CDR3 residues: CASRGGTDPYF. The CDR3 nucleotides are TGTGCCAGCAGGGGAGGGACGGATCCCTATTTT. The V and J genes are TRBV6-5 and TRBJ1-3; D is perhaps TRBD1 (5 bases). CDR3 length: 11 amino acids. V lost 6 bases and J lost 16, with 16 bases in between. The V gene's germline CDR1 is MNHEY and CDR2 SVGAGI.

The chain joins TRBV6-2 or TRBV6-3 to TRBJ2-2; D might be TRBD2 (6 bases). Trimming removed 7 bases from V and 4 bases from J, with 19 bases in between. The CDR3 has 16 amino acids. Germline assignment: CDR1 MNHEY and CDR2 SVGEGT. The CDR3 DNA sequence: TGTGCCAGCACCCCACGGAGGGGCCTATTCACCGGGGAGCTGTTTTTT. Protein product: CASTPRRGLFTGELFF.